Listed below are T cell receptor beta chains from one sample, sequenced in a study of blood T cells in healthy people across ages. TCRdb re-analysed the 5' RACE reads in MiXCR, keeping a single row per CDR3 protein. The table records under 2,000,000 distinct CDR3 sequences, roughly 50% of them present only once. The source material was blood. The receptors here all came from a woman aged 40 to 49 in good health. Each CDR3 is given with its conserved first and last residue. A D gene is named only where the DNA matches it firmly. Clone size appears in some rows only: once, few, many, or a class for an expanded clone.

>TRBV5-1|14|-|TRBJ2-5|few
TGCGCCAGCAGCTTGGCCATCAGGGAAGAGACCCAGTACTTC
CASSLAIREETQYF
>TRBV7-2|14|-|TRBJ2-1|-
TGTGCCAGCAGCTGGGGGGGGCTCCGGAATGAGCAGTTCTTC
CASSWGGLRNEQFF
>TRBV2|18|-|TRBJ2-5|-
TGTGCCAGCAGGGTTCTGCAGGGGCCCCATCAAGACCAAGAGACCCAGTACTTC
CASRVLQGPHQDQETQYF
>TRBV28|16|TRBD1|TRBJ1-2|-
TGTGCCAGCAGTTTTTTTCGGCAGGGGGCGGGAGCTGGCTACACCTTC
CASSFFRQGAGAGYTF
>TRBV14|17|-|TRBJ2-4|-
TGTGCCAGCAGCCAGGCCAGGGGCGGGATGGCCAAAAACATTCAGTACTTC
CASSQARGGMAKNIQYF
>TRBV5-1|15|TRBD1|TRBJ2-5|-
TGCGCCAGCAGCCGTAAGACAGGGGGTCAAGAGACCCAGTACTTC
CASSRKTGGQETQYF
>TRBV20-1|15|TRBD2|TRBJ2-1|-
TGCAGTGCTAGACTCCTTGCGGGGGGAGCGGATGAGCAGTTCTTC
CSARLLAGGADEQFF
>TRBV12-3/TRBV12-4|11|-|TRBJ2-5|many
TGTGCCAGCGGACGCGGCGAGACCCAGTACTTC
CASGRGETQYF
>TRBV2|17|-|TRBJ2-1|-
TGTGCCAGCAGTGAGAGACAGACGCTTAGCTCCTACAATGAGCAGTTCTTC
CASSERQTLSSYNEQFF
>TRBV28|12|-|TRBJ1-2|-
TGTGCCAGCAGTCAATGGGCCTATGGCTACACCTTC
CASSQWAYGYTF
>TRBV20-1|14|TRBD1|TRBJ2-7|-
TGCAGTGCTCGACGGGACAGGGGGGTCTACGAGCAGTACTTC
CSARRDRGVYEQYF
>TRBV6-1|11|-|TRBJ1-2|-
TGTGCCAGCACCCTGAAGGCCTCCCACACCTTC
CASTLKASHTF
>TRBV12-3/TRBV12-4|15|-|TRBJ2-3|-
TGTGCCAGCAGGTGGGGGACACACAACACAGATACGCAGTATTTT
CASRWGTHNTDTQYF
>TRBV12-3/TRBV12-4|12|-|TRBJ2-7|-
TGTGCCAGCAGTTTGAAGTCCCGGATTCAGTACTTC
CASSLKSRIQYF
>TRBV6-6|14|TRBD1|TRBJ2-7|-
TGTGCCAGCAGTTGCTCTGGACAGGCCCAAGTGGAGTACTTC
CASSCSGQAQVEYF
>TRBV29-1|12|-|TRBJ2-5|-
TGCAGCGCACAGACACGTAACAATGAGCAGTACTTC
CSAQTRNNEQYF
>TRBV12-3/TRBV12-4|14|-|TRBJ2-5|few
TGTGCCAGCAGACTCCGACAGGGAGGGGAGACCCAGTACTTC
CASRLRQGGETQYF
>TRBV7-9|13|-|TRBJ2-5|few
TGTGCCAGCAGCTTCCCGGACCAAGAGACCCAGTACTTC
CASSFPDQETQYF
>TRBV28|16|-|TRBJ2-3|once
TGTGCCAGCAGTTCCCCGGGCCGGCGGAGCACAGATACGCAGTATTTT
CASSSPGRRSTDTQYF
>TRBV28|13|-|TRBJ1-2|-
TGTGCCAGCAGTACAGGGTTTCTGAGTCGCTACACCTTC
CASSTGFLSRYTF
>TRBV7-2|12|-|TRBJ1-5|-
TGTGCCAGCAGCGAGAACAATCAGCCCCAGCATTTT
CASSENNQPQHF
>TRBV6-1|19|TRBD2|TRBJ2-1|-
TGTGCCAGCAGGGACGGGGAGGGACTAGCGGGGGGCCGTTGGGATGAGCAGTTCTTC
CASRDGEGLAGGRWDEQFF
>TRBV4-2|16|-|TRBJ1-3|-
TGTGCCAGCAGCCAAGTTGAAGGGAGCTCTGGAAACACCATATATTTT
CASSQVEGSSGNTIYF
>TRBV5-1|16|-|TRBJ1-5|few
TGCGCCAGCAGCCCGGAGGGGCCAGTTAGCAATCAGCCCCAGCATTTT
CASSPEGPVSNQPQHF
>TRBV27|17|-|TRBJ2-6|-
TGTGCCAGCAGTTTATCGGGGGCCCACTCTGGGGCCAACGTCCTGACTTTC
CASSLSGAHSGANVLTF
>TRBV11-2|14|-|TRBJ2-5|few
TGTGCCAGCAGCAATCAGGCACCTCAAGAGACCCAGTACTTC
CASSNQAPQETQYF
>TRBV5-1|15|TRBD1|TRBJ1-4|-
TGCGCCAGCAGCCGGGAGACAGGGGCGTGGGAAAAACTGTTTTTT
CASSRETGAWEKLFF
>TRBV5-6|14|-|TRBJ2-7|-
TGTGCCAGCCTGCTTGCGGCAGGGCCATACGAGCAGTACTTC
CASLLAAGPYEQYF
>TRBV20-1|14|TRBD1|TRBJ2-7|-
TGCAGTGCTACCACCTTACAGGGGGCCTACGAGCAGTACTTC
CSATTLQGAYEQYF
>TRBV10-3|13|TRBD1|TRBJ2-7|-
TGTGCCATCACTGGACAGGGTCATAGCGAGCAGTACTTC
CAITGQGHSEQYF
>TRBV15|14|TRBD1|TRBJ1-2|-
TGTGCCACCAGCGGACAGGACCTACACTATGGCTACACCTTC
CATSGQDLHYGYTF
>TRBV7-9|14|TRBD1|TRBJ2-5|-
TGTGCCAGCAGCTTAGTCCGACAGGGGGAGACCCAGTACTTC
CASSLVRQGETQYF
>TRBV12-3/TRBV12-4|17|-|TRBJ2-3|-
TGTGCCAGCAGCCCCGGGGGCGCTGTCGGTTACACAGATACGCAGTATTTT
CASSPGGAVGYTDTQYF
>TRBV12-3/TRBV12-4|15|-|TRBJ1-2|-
TGTGCCAGCAGTTTGGGCAGATCTTCCTCCTATGGCTACACCTTC
CASSLGRSSSYGYTF
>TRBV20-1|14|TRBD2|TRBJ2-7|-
TGCAGTGCCCGCGGGGGGCTAAACCTGTACGAGCAGTACTTC
CSARGGLNLYEQYF
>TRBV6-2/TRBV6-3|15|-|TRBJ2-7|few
TGTGCCAGCAGTTACGGTCAGGGAGCCCCCTACGAGCAGTACTTC
CASSYGQGAPYEQYF
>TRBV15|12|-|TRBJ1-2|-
TGTGCCACCAGCAGAGAGACCGCCGGCTACACCTTC
CATSRETAGYTF
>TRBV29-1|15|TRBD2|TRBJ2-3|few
TGCAGCGTTGGGACTAGCGGGGGGCGGACAGATACGCAGTATTTT
CSVGTSGGRTDTQYF
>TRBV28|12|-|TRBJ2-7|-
TGTGCCCATTCGGCAGCCTCCTACGAGCAGTACTTC
CAHSAASYEQYF
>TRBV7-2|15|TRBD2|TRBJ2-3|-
TGTGCCAGCAGCTTATCGGGGGGGGCTCAGTATACGCAGTATTTT
CASSLSGGAQYTQYF
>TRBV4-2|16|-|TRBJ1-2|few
TGTGCCAGCAGCCAAGCCAAGAGGGAAGGAACTTATGGCTACACCTTC
CASSQAKREGTYGYTF
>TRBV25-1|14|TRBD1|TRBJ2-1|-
TGTGTCAGTCGGGGACAGGTCTCCTACAATGAGCAGTTCTTC
CVSRGQVSYNEQFF
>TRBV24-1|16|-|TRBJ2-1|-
TGTGCCACCAGTGAGGGCACAGGGTTCGGTAACAATGAGCAGTTCTTC
CATSEGTGFGNNEQFF
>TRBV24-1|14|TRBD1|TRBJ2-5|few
TGTGCCACCCGCGGGACAGGCCTACAAGAGACCCAGTACTTC
CATRGTGLQETQYF
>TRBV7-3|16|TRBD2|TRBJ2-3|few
TGTGCCAGCAGCTTACTGAGCGGGGTAGGCACAGATACGCAGTATTTT
CASSLLSGVGTDTQYF
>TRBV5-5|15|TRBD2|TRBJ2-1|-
TGTGCCAGCAGCTCCGGACTAGCAAAGTACAATGAGCAGTTCTTC
CASSSGLAKYNEQFF
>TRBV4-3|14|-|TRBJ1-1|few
TGCGCCAGCAGCCAATGGGGCGGCAACACTGAAGCTTTCTTT
CASSQWGGNTEAFF
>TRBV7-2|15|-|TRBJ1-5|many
TGTGCCAGCAGCTTAGCCAACAGGGCCAATCAGCCCCAGCATTTT
CASSLANRANQPQHF
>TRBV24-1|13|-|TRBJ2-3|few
TGTGCCACCAGTGATCTACCAGCAGATACGCAGTATTTT
CATSDLPADTQYF